This TCR beta chain comes out of a study of OX40 agonist ivuxolimab in advanced cancers. About this clone itself: Other nucleotide sequences from this sample produce the same CDR3.

Only in-frame clones appear in the TCRdb table, and some are missing; sequencing was by immunoSEQ multiplex PCR. Among about 71,000 clones listed, about 84% were seen once. V dropped 3 bases and J dropped 7 bases, with 12 bases sitting between them. CDR3 length: 14 residues. Germline V gene data show CDR1 as SEHNR and CDR2 as FQNEAQ (reference sequence). This clonotype was obtained from an adult with an advanced solid tumor such as melanoma, head and neck, liver or kidney cancer. The sample here was CD4+ or CD8+ T cells sorted from blood, taken in a trial of the OX40 agonist ivuxolimab. The J gene is TRBJ1-4, the V gene TRBV7-9; tentative D call: TRBD1 (5 bases). CDR3 loop: CASSLGQGREKLFF. Here the CDR3 DNA reads TGTGCCAGCAGCTTGGGCCAGGGACGTGAAAAACTGTTTTTT.